These 5 T cell receptor beta chains were all obtained from the same sample, sequenced in a study of blood T cell repertoires in COVID-19. The data were produced by immunoSEQ multiplex PCR, yet TCRdb's version contains in-frame clones alone and is incomplete. The sample records approximately 52,000 clones, roughly 87% being singletons. Sequenced sample: peripheral blood. The source of these receptors is a man in his sixties with active COVID-19.

In this sample, this clone turned up a few times. The chain couples TRBV7-2 to TRBJ1-4, with TRBD1 matching over 9 bases. J was trimmed by 8 bases and V by 4 bases; bases with no gene match: 8. CDR1 and CDR2 from the germline V gene are SGHTA and FQGNSA. The CDR3 extends over 15 amino acids. CDR3 sequence reads: CASSSLGTGREKLFF. CDR3 sequence (DNA): TGTGCCAGCAGCTCGCTCGGGACAGGGCGCGAAAAACTGTTTTTT.

The chain combines TRBV15 with TRBJ2-2, with TRBD2 matching 9 bases. CDR3 size: 16 residues. J was trimmed by 5 bases and V by 7 bases; bases with no gene match: 11. The germline CDR1 and CDR2 sequences are LNHNV and YYDKDF (reference sequence). In DNA, the CDR3 is TGTGCCACCAAATTGGCGGGAGGGCCAGTTACCGGGGAGCTGTTTTTT. Its translation: CATKLAGGPVTGELFF.

A word on this clone: Other DNA sequences within the sample encode an identical CDR3. The chain has TRBV14 and TRBJ2-1; 14 positions match TRBD2. J lost 4 bases, V lost 4 bases, and 0 bases had no gene match. The CDR3 spans 15 residues. From germline, CDR1 is SGHDN and CDR2 FVKESK. CDR3 protein: CASSRTSGRYNEQFF. CDR3 in DNA: TGTGCCAGCAGCCGGACTAGCGGGAGGTACAATGAGCAGTTCTTC.

This clone was detected a few times. The J gene is TRBJ1-5, the V gene TRBV19, with D uncertain. Germline CDR1 and CDR2: LNHDA and SQIVND (reference sequence). This CDR3 is 13 amino acids long. V was clipped by 3 bases and J by 2 bases, with 5 bases between them. The CDR3 nucleotides are TGTGCCAGTAGTATTCGGGGCAATCAGCCCCAGCATTTT. Residues: CASSIRGNQPQHF.

This chain connects TRBV7-2 to TRBJ2-3; 10 bases match TRBD2. The CDR3 sequence is 14 residues long. Germline V CDR1 and CDR2: SGHTA, FQGNSA. Trimming took 5 bases from V and 5 from J; bases not matched to a gene: 4. The CDR3 DNA follows: TGTGCCAGCAGCCCCAGGACTAGCGGAGATACGCAGTATTTT. Protein product: CASSPRTSGDTQYF.